The 3 T cell receptor beta chains given below trace back to one sample, sequenced in a study of blood T cell repertoires in COVID-19. Only in-frame clones appear in the TCRdb table, and some are missing; sequencing was by immunoSEQ multiplex PCR. This table holds tens of thousands of clones, 70% to 90% found once. Sequences were obtained from peripheral blood. These TCRs come from a woman aged 55-70 years with acute or convalescent COVID-19.

CDR3 DNA sequence: TGTGCCAGTAACCCGGGGGGGGGTAGAATGAACACTGAAGCTTTCTTT. Its translation: CASNPGGGRMNTEAFF. The chain links TRBV19 to TRBJ1-1; D perhaps matches TRBD1 (5 bases). Germline V CDR1 and CDR2: LNHDA, SQIVND (reference sequence). This CDR3 region has 16 residues. V lost 7 bases and J 0 bases, leaving 18 bases between the germline ends.

The chain carries TRBV9 and TRBJ2-1; TRBD2 aligns across 8 bases. This CDR3 comprises 15 residues. The V segment lost 0 bases and the J segment 5 bases; nucleotides outside the gene matches: 4. CDR1 and CDR2 from the germline V gene are SGDLS and YYNGEE. Here the CDR3 reads CASSVAGGGNNEQFF. The DNA of the CDR3 is TGTGCCAGCAGCGTAGCTGGCGGGGGGAACAATGAGCAGTTCTTC.

V gene TRBV3-1 (or the pseudogene TRBV3-2) combines with J gene TRBJ2-1; the D gene is possibly TRBD2 (5 bases). The V gene lost 2 bases and the J gene lost 9 bases, with 11 bases spanning the gap. Germline V CDR1 and CDR2: LGHDT, YNNKEL (reference sequence). The CDR3 totals 13 residues. CDR3 in amino acids: CASSQSTRTEQFF. The CDR3 region has the DNA TGTGCCAGCAGCCAATCAACTAGAACTGAGCAGTTCTTC.